These 17 T cell receptor beta chains originate from one sample sequenced in a study of shared clonotypes between healthy human individuals (dated by TCRdb to about 2020). Libraries came from the immunoSEQ multiplex PCR assay. TCRdb provides this immuneACCESS table in a form limited to in-frame rearrangements. Some clones are lacking; in checked studies, under half of them reflect an unresolved V gene, and why the rest are absent is not known. Across this sample there are some 450,000 clones, with 60% to 80% seen only once. The ten most abundant clones make up around 12% of the sample. The source material was PBMCs. Receptors originate from a woman aged 40 to 50 in good health. Some clones in this sample may be carry-over from other donors' samples.

This clone appeared once. The V call is TRBV19, the J call TRBJ2-7; D could derive from TRBD1 or TRBD2 (5 bases each). Germline-derived CDR1 and CDR2 are LNHDA and SQIVND (reference sequence). The V end was cut by 4 bases, the J end by 0 bases, with 22 bases between. The CDR3 extends over 18 amino acids. In DNA form, the CDR3 reads TGTGCCAGTAGTAACCAACTCACCGGGACGGCTAGCTCCTACGAGCAGTACTTC. Translating gives CASSNQLTGTASSYEQYF.

This clone was detected only a few times. CDR3 coding DNA: TGTGCCAGCTCGCCATTCGACCGAAAGAGCTACGAGCAGTACTTC. This gives the protein CASSPFDRKSYEQYF. The gene calls are TRBV18 and TRBJ2-7; D gene unclear. V was pared by 6 bases and J by 3 bases, with 18 bases between. Germline CDR1 reads KGHSH; CDR2 reads LQKENI. The CDR3 contains 15 residues.

The J gene is TRBJ2-7, the V gene TRBV5-4, with 7 bases that match TRBD2. J was trimmed by 7 bases and V by 1 base; bases with no gene match: 8. This CDR3 is 14 amino acids long. Looked up from germline, CDR1 is SGHNT and CDR2 is YYREEE (reference sequence). The CDR3, as DNA: TGTGCCAGCAGCTTGAGGCTAGCGGTGCATGAGCAGTACTTC. This codes for CASSLRLAVHEQYF.

This clone was recorded once. The V and J genes are TRBV29-1 and TRBJ2-5, with 8 bases that match TRBD2. The last part of the DNA fits TRBJ2-7 better; the J call may be wrong. The CDR3 is 13 amino acids. Germline V gene sequence: CDR1 SQVTM, CDR2 ANQGSEA. The CDR3 nucleotides read TGCAGCGTTGATGCGGGAGGCTCGGACGAGCAGTACTTC. This encodes CSVDAGGSDEQYF.

The chain links TRBV29-1 to TRBJ2-1; D ambiguous. Germline V gene lookup returns CDR1 SQVTM and CDR2 ANQGSEA. This CDR3 is built from 12 residues. The V gene lost 5 bases and the J gene lost 5 bases, with 10 bases spanning the gap. CDR3 nucleotide sequence: TGCAGCGTTAAGCGTTCCCACAATGAGCAGTTCTTC. Protein sequence: CSVKRSHNEQFF.

The chain uses TRBV7-3 and TRBJ1-1; possibly TRBD1 for D (6 bases). Germline V gives CDR1 SGHTA, CDR2 FQGTGA. The CDR3 runs to 12 residues. Trimming took 5 bases from V and 7 from J, leaving 11 bases between them. The CDR3 protein is CASSETGLEAFF. In nucleotides, the CDR3 is TGTGCCAGCAGCGAGACAGGTCTTGAAGCTTTCTTT.

For this clone: A much more abundant neighbour one base away suggests this may be a read error. The chain combines TRBV11-2 with TRBJ2-7, with D possibly TRBD2 on 6 matching bases. The V end was cut by 0 bases, the J end by 1 base, with 10 bases between. This CDR3 spans 15 amino acids. In germline, CDR1 is SGHAT, CDR2 FQNNGV. In nucleotides, the CDR3 is TGTGCCAGCAGCTTAGATTCTGCGGGGTCCTACGAGCAGTACTTC. Encoded protein: CASSLDSAGSYEQYF. Combining the CDR3 with reference TRBV11-2 and TRBJ2-7 gives the whole variable domain EAGVAQSPRYKIIEKRQSVAFWCNPISGHATLYWYQQILGQGPKLLIQFQNNGVVDDSQLPKDRFSAERLKGVDSTLKIQPAKLEDSAVYLCASSLDSAGSYEQYFGPGTRLTVT.

The chain is built from TRBV18 and TRBJ2-7; D gene uncertain. The CDR3 sequence is 13 residues long. The germline V gene has CDR1 KGHSH and CDR2 LQKENI. The V gene lost 3 bases and the J gene lost 3 bases, with 9 bases spanning the gap. CDR3 sequence (DNA): TGTGCCAGCTCACCGGTGGATGGCTACGAGCAGTACTTC. Its translation: CASSPVDGYEQYF. Drawing the rest from reference TRBV18 and TRBJ2-7, the complete variable domain is NAGVMQNPRHLVRRRGQEARLRCSPMKGHSHVYWYRQLPEEGLKFMVYLQKENIIDESGMPKERFSAEFPKEGPSILRIQQVVRGDSAAYFCASSPVDGYEQYFGPGTRLTVT.

The rearrangement links TRBV28 to TRBJ1-3; TRBD1 matches 8 bases. Germline CDR1 is MDHEN and CDR2 is SYDVKM. The CDR3 length is 17 residues. V lost 2 bases and J lost 0; bases outside the gene matches: 6. CDR3 amino acids: CASSLNSDRVSGNTIYF. In DNA, the CDR3 is TGTGCCAGCAGTTTAAATTCGGACAGGGTCTCTGGAAACACCATATATTTT. The full variable domain, in which reference TRBV28 and TRBJ1-3 provide the parts outside the CDR3, is DVKVTQSSRYLVKRTGEKVFLECVQDMDHENMFWYRQDPGLGLRLIYFSYDVKMKEKGDIPEGYSVSREKKERFSLILESASTNQTSMYLCASSLNSDRVSGNTIYFGEGSWLTVV.

Comment on this clone: A far bigger clonotype differs at one base, so this is likely a read error. This chain uses TRBV4-2 with TRBJ1-1; weak D call: TRBD1 (6 bases). This CDR3 has 16 residues. Germline CDR1 and CDR2: LGHNA and YNFKEQ. The V end lost 1 base, the J end lost 2 bases, and 14 bases lay between the germline ends. In DNA, the CDR3 is TGTGCCAGCAGCCAAGGGGACACTCTCACCAACACTGAAGCTTTCTTT. It is translated as CASSQGDTLTNTEAFF.

A few counts support this clone. The rearrangement joins TRBV30 to TRBJ1-1; the D is unclear. V gave up 4 bases and J gave up 5 bases, with 14 bases separating them. The CDR3 runs 13 residues. CDR1 and CDR2 (germline): GTSNPN, SVGIG (reference sequence). CDR3 bases: TGTGCCTGGATTGGGGTGATTGGAACTGAAGCTTTCTTT. This encodes CAWIGVIGTEAFF. The complete variable domain, with remaining parts taken from reference TRBV30 and TRBJ1-1, reads SQTIHQWPATLVQPVGSPLSLECTVEGTSNPNLYWYRQAAGRGLQLLFYSVGIGQISSEVPQNLSASRPQDRQFILSSKKLLLSDSGFYLCAWIGVIGTEAFFGQGTRLTVV.

The genes are TRBV30 and TRBJ1-2, with D tentatively TRBD1 (6 bases). V lost 7 bases and J 8 bases, leaving 11 bases between the germline ends. Germline assignment: CDR1 GTSNPN and CDR2 SVGIG (reference sequence). This CDR3 has 10 amino acids. The CDR3 nucleotides are TGTGCCTCCAGGGGCCGGGGCTACACCTTC. This sequence encodes CASRGRGYTF.

The sample holds many counts of this clone. This sample also contains other DNA sequences that code for the same CDR3. This chain connects TRBV29-1 to TRBJ1-2; D is uncertain. Germline assignment: CDR1 SQVTM and CDR2 ANQGSEA. This CDR3 spans 16 amino acids. Trimming cost V 7 bases and J 4 bases, with 25 bases left between them. The CDR3 here is CSAVVFVREAGYGYTF. The DNA of the CDR3 is TGCAGCGCTGTTGTCTTCGTCCGGGAGGCTGGCTATGGCTACACCTTC.

J is TRBJ2-2 and V is TRBV7-2; 13 bases fit TRBD2. The CDR3 contains 16 residues. With V trimmed by 4 bases and J by 4 bases, 3 bases remained unmatched. Germline loops: CDR1 SGHTA, CDR2 FQGNSA. The CDR3 protein is CASSSRTSGGTGELFF. CDR3 nucleotides: TGTGCCAGCAGCTCCCGGACTAGCGGGGGCACCGGGGAGCTGTTTTTT.

The chain recombines TRBV30 with TRBJ1-4, with D tentatively TRBD1 (6 bases). Germline lookup yields CDR1 GTSNPN and CDR2 SVGIG (reference sequence). This CDR3 has 14 amino acids. V was cut by 5 bases and J by 0 bases, with 10 bases left in between. The CDR3 DNA sequence: TGTGCCTGGGGGACAATCACAACTAATGAAAAACTGTTTTTT. Protein sequence: CAWGTITTNEKLFF.

This clone was observed a few times. The rearrangement links TRBV10-3 to TRBJ2-5; no clear D. The J call may be incorrect, as the DNA end agrees better with TRBJ2-7. This CDR3 is built from 14 residues. Germline CDR1 reads ENHRY; CDR2 reads SYGVKD. The CDR3 region is CAISDWALPLEQYF. The DNA for the CDR3 is TGTGCCATCAGTGATTGGGCCCTACCTCTCGAGCAGTACTTC.

This clone is a singleton in its sample. The genes are TRBV7-9 and TRBJ1-4; TRBD1 matches at 7 bases. With 5 bases clipped from V and 10 bases from J, the junction kept 13 bases outside the gene matches. The CDR3 is made up of 15 amino acids. Per germline, CDR1 SEHNR and CDR2 FQNEAQ (reference sequence). CDR3 sequence reads: CASSARDSGYGKLFF. The CDR3 DNA reads as TGTGCCAGCAGCGCCCGGGACAGTGGGTATGGAAAACTGTTTTTT.